Presented here are 25 T cell receptor beta chains from one specimen sequenced in a study of naive and memory T cell subsets (dated by TCRdb to the late 2010s). Study-wide conclusions, independent of this receptor: Naive repertoires, especially CD8, contained a few larger clonotypes, possibly memory cells re-expressing CD45RA.

Libraries were built with UMI-ligation and nested PCR. The listed sequencing device is Illumina MiSeq. The beta constant-region primer was an equimolar mix of two oligonucleotides covering both TRBC1 and TRBC2. The ligated cDNA went through four rounds of PCR with nested alpha and beta constant-region primers together with the SP2 primer. TCRdb ran its own pipeline on the public reads, namely fastp trimming at Q25 and MiXCR clone calling, and kept in-frame beta chains. Here each entry gathers all rows of one CDR3 protein and keeps the most common genes and DNA. Within this sample are roughly 83,000 distinct CDR3 sequences, with approximately 10% of them counted one time only. The top ten constitute 0.13% of the sample. The antigens of these receptors remain unknown. Sequencing was done on a sample of naive CD4+ T cells from blood. The sample's cell subset or site label is to be understood as: naive T cells, CD45RA high CD27+. Source of these receptors: a human donor in good health.

This clonotype was seen a few times. This rearrangement joins TRBV25-1 to TRBJ2-7; 9 bases fit TRBD1. This CDR3 has 15 amino acids. The J segment lost 2 bases and the V segment lost 3 bases, leaving 5 bases of the junction unmatched. Germline CDR1 is MGHDK and CDR2 is SYGVNS. As DNA, the CDR3 is TGTGCCAGCAGTGACGATAGGACAGGGGCCTACGAGCAGTACTTC. This translates into CASSDDRTGAYEQYF.

This sequence joins TRBV28 and TRBJ1-6; D gene ambiguous. Trimming took off 3 bases at V and 7 bases at J, with 7 bases between the two ends. The CDR3 runs to 13 residues. Germline loops: CDR1 MDHEN, CDR2 SYDVKM. As DNA, the CDR3 is TGTGCCAGCAGTTTTCTGTTGAATTCACCCCTCCACTTT. This gives the protein CASSFLLNSPLHF. Full variable domain (missing parts from reference TRBV28 and TRBJ1-6): DVKVTQSSRYLVKRTGEKVFLECVQDMDHENMFWYRQDPGLGLRLIYFSYDVKMKEKGDIPEGYSVSREKKERFSLILESASTNQTSMYLCASSFLLNSPLHFGNGTRLTVT.

This clonotype has just a few counts. The genes are TRBV10-3 and TRBJ2-3; D is unresolved. CDR3 length: 13 residues. Germline lookup yields CDR1 ENHRY and CDR2 SYGVKD. The V and J ends lost 3 bases and 6 bases respectively, with 10 bases between them. The CDR3 here is CAISELIGDTQYF. In nucleotides, the CDR3 is TGTGCCATCAGTGAATTGATAGGGGATACGCAGTATTTT.

Comment on this clonotype: Being one base from a much bigger clone, this may be a read error. The chain couples TRBV15 to TRBJ2-1; 8 nucleotides agree with TRBD1. Germline values: CDR1 LNHNV, CDR2 YYDKDF (reference sequence). The CDR3 length is 14 residues. CDR3 sequence (DNA): TGTGTCACCAGCAGTCGACAGGGGTACAATGAGCAGTTCTTC. As protein: CVTSSRQGYNEQFF.

This chain links TRBV7-8 with TRBJ2-2, with 7 positions matching TRBD1. Germline CDR1 is SGHVS and CDR2 is FQNEAQ. After removal of 5 bases from V and 0 bases from J, the junction contained 6 bases not matched to a gene. The CDR3 is made up of 16 amino acids. The DNA for the CDR3 is TGTGCCAGCAGCCCGAGGGGGCAAACGAACACCGGGGAGCTGTTTTTT. This translates into CASSPRGQTNTGELFF.

J is TRBJ1-6 and V is TRBV30; 7 nucleotides line up with TRBD1. J lost 7 bases, V lost 0 bases, and 0 bases had no gene match. The CDR3 extends over 13 amino acids. Germline V gives CDR1 GTSNPN, CDR2 SVGIG (reference sequence). In nucleotides, the CDR3 is TGTGCCTGGAGTGTCAGGGGGAATTCACCCCTCCACTTT. It is translated as CAWSVRGNSPLHF.

Many counts were recorded for this clonotype. The V gene is TRBV7-8, the J gene TRBJ2-5, with D possibly being TRBD2 (5 bases). The germline V gene encodes CDR1 SGHVS and CDR2 FQNEAQ. With 5 bases removed from V and 6 bases from J, the gap between germline ends came to 28 bases. CDR3 size: 18 residues. CDR3 amino acids: CASSPLWGASSKPKTQYF. The CDR3 region has the DNA TGTGCCAGCAGCCCACTTTGGGGAGCCTCCTCCAAGCCAAAGACCCAGTACTTC. The whole variable domain, remainder taken from reference TRBV7-8 and TRBJ2-5, is GAGVSQSPRYKVAKRGQDVALRCDPISGHVSLFWYQQALGQGPEFLTYFQNEAQLDKSGLPSDRFFAERPEGSVSTLKIQRTQQEDSAVYLCASSPLWGASSKPKTQYFGPGTRLLVL.

On this clonotype itself: It may be a read error: a sequence one base away is much more abundant. The chain recombines TRBV11-2 with TRBJ1-2; D gene unclear. The CDR3 is 15 residues long. Germline V CDR1 and CDR2: SGHAT, FQNNGV. CDR3 bases: TGTGCCCGCAGCTTAGATTTGGCAGTTCCCTATGGCTACACCTTC. Its protein product is CARSLDLAVPYGYTF.

This clonotype occurred many times. This rearrangement joins TRBV20-1 to TRBJ2-1, with D possibly matching TRBD1 (6 bases). V gave up 5 bases and J gave up 14 bases, with 22 bases separating them. There are 13 residues in the CDR3. Germline CDR1 reads DFQATT; CDR2 reads SNEGSKA (reference sequence). The CDR3: CSARREQGQRKFF. In nucleotides, the CDR3 is TGCAGTGCTCGCCGAGAACAGGGTCAGCGGAAGTTCTTC.

In this sample, this clonotype turned up many times. The V and J genes are TRBV3-1 and TRBJ2-5; D unresolved. The germline V gene has CDR1 LGHDT and CDR2 YNNKEL (reference sequence). CDR3 length equals 17 residues. Trimming left V 0 bases short and J 9 bases short, with 23 bases between. CDR3 sequence (DNA): TGTGCCAGCAGCCAAGATTTTTTAAGGCGGTCCGCGTTGGCCCAGTACTTC. Protein: CASSQDFLRRSALAQYF.

The chain is built from TRBV29-1 and TRBJ2-3; 9 bases are a match to TRBD1. Germline V CDR1 and CDR2: SQVTM, ANQGSEA. The ends lost 6 bases at V and 0 bases at J; junction bases unmatched: 10. This CDR3 region has 16 residues. The CDR3 here is CSVDRDREISTDTQYF. The CDR3 DNA reads TGCAGCGTCGACCGGGACAGGGAGATTAGCACAGATACGCAGTATTTT.

This clonotype appeared a few times. The V call is TRBV7-9, the J call TRBJ2-3, with TRBD2 as a possible D gene (6 bases). This CDR3 comprises 16 residues. Trimming took off 4 bases at V and 2 bases at J, with 16 bases between the two ends. Germline V gene sequence: CDR1 SEHNR, CDR2 FQNEAQ (reference sequence). CDR3 DNA sequence: TGTGCCAGCAGCTGGGGCGGGAAGGCCTCCACAGATACGCAGTATTTT. It encodes CASSWGGKASTDTQYF. Combining the CDR3 with reference TRBV7-9 and TRBJ2-3 gives the whole variable domain DTGVSQNPRHKITKRGQNVTFRCDPISEHNRLYWYRQTLGQGPEFLTYFQNEAQLEKSRLLSDRFSAERPKGSFSTLEIQRTEQGDSAMYLCASSWGGKASTDTQYFGPGTRLTVL.

This clonotype was found many times. The gene calls are TRBV28 and TRBJ1-1; 7 bases fit TRBD1. This CDR3 region has 16 residues. CDR1 is MDHEN, CDR2 SYDVKM, per germline. J was trimmed by 0 bases and V by 2 bases; bases with no gene match: 6. The CDR3 DNA is TGTGCCAGCAGTTTAATAGGGGGCCCGGTGAACACTGAAGCTTTCTTT. Amino acid sequence: CASSLIGGPVNTEAFF.

This clonotype was counted only a few times. The chain employs TRBV11-2 and TRBJ1-1; D is undetermined. The CDR3 is made up of 13 amino acids. CDR1 and CDR2 from the germline V gene are SGHAT and FQNNGV. The germline V and J ends were trimmed by 2 bases and 1 base, with 5 bases remaining between them. The CDR3 coding sequence is TGTGCCAGCAGCTTAAGCCAGAACACTGAAGCTTTCTTT. This gives the protein CASSLSQNTEAFF. Drawing the rest from reference TRBV11-2 and TRBJ1-1, the complete variable domain is EAGVAQSPRYKIIEKRQSVAFWCNPISGHATLYWYQQILGQGPKLLIQFQNNGVVDDSQLPKDRFSAERLKGVDSTLKIQPAKLEDSAVYLCASSLSQNTEAFFGQGTRLTVV.

V and J are TRBV21-1 and TRBJ1-6; TRBD1 is the table's D call and was not checked against the DNA. TRBV21-1 is shown as a pseudogene. This CDR3 region has 16 residues. The CDR3 spells CASGPSHRVYNSPLHF. The DNA for the CDR3 is TGTGCCAGCGGACCTTCCCACAGGGTCTATAATTCACCCCTCCACTTT.

This chain connects TRBV6-1 to TRBJ2-7; maybe TRBD2 (6 bases). V lost 8 bases to trimming and J lost 3 bases, with 14 bases between them. Germline V gene sequence: CDR1 MNHNS, CDR2 SASEGT. This CDR3 has 13 residues. CDR3 sequence reads: CASRRGSDYEQYF. The CDR3 region has the DNA TGTGCCAGCCGGCGGGGTTCAGACTACGAGCAGTACTTC.

This clonotype was picked up a small number of times. The J gene is TRBJ2-3, the V gene TRBV27; tentative D call: TRBD2 (6 bases). Germline values: CDR1 MNHEY, CDR2 SMNVEV (reference sequence). CDR3 length: 15 amino acids. V shed 2 bases and J shed 3 bases, with 12 bases lying between them. In DNA form, the CDR3 reads TGTGCCAGCAGTTTAGGGGGGTTACCTACAGATACGCAGTATTTT. Residues: CASSLGGLPTDTQYF.

This clonotype was detected only a few times. The DNA of the CDR3 is TGTGCCATCAGTGAGTCGACATTCTATGGCTACACCTTC. Translation gives CAISESTFYGYTF. The chain recombines TRBV10-3 with TRBJ1-2; D is unclear. CDR3 length equals 13 residues. Trimming left V 0 bases short and J 4 bases short, with 6 bases between. Germline CDR1 and CDR2: ENHRY and SYGVKD.

This clonotype was observed once. The chain uses TRBV5-5 and TRBJ1-5; D is unclear. V was trimmed by 0 bases and J by 7 bases, leaving 14 bases between them. Germline lookup yields CDR1 SGHKS and CDR2 YYEKEE (reference sequence). The CDR3 covers 15 residues. CDR3: CASSLEGDLPQPQHF. The CDR3, as DNA: TGTGCCAGCAGCTTGGAGGGTGATCTCCCCCAGCCCCAGCATTTT.

The chain is built from TRBV18 and TRBJ2-3; D might be TRBD1 (5 bases). CDR3 length: 16 amino acids. The germline gives CDR1 KGHSH, CDR2 LQKENI. V was cut by 1 base and J by 4 bases, with 15 bases left in between. CDR3 residues: CASSPQSGALADTQYF. CDR3 coding DNA: TGTGCCAGCTCACCACAATCTGGGGCGCTGGCAGATACGCAGTATTTT.

This clonotype has ten or more counts. V gene TRBV20-1 combines with J gene TRBJ2-7; 8 bases agree with TRBD1. This CDR3 has 16 amino acids. The germline CDR1 and CDR2 sequences are DFQATT and SNEGSKA (reference sequence). V was pared by 0 bases and J by 6 bases, with 13 bases of the junction left unmatched. Here the CDR3 reads CSARDPRQGASLEQYF. The CDR3 nucleotides read TGCAGTGCTAGAGATCCCCGGCAGGGGGCATCTCTCGAGCAGTACTTC.

The rearrangement joins TRBV6-1 to TRBJ1-2, with a weak D call TRBD1 (6 bases). The CDR3 covers 15 residues. Germline V gene sequence: CDR1 MNHNS, CDR2 SASEGT. Between the trimmed V and J ends, which lost 4 bases and 4 bases, there was a span of 16 bases. The CDR3 here is CASSVPGEGGYGYTF. CDR3 bases: TGTGCCAGCAGTGTCCCGGGGGAAGGGGGCTATGGCTACACCTTC.

The chain joins TRBV7-2 to TRBJ2-5, with 10 nucleotides matching TRBD1. The CDR3 has 14 residues. Germline CDR1 reads SGHTA; CDR2 reads FQGNSA. V shed 4 bases and J 10 bases; nucleotides not matched to a gene: 9. CDR3 sequence: CASSYRQGARDQYF. Written as DNA, the CDR3 is TGTGCCAGCAGCTATAGACAGGGGGCGCGGGACCAGTACTTC.

This sequence joins TRBV12-3 or TRBV12-4 and TRBJ2-3; 13 bases are shared with TRBD2. The CDR3 runs to 17 residues. V shed 5 bases and J 5 bases; nucleotides not matched to a gene: 10. As DNA, the CDR3 is TGTGCCAGCAGTACCGGGGAGGGACTAGCGGGGATAGATACGCAGTATTTT. Translating it yields CASSTGEGLAGIDTQYF.

In its sample, this clonotype was seen a few times. The chain carries TRBV6-6 and TRBJ2-5; 8 bases agree with TRBD2. After removal of 2 bases from V and 5 bases from J, the junction contained 16 bases not matched to a gene. The length of the CDR3 is 18 residues. The germline V gene has CDR1 MNHNY and CDR2 SVGAGI (reference sequence). DNA for the CDR3: TGTGCCAGCAGTTACGCCCCGAGGGCGGGGGGCCTCGCGGAGACCCAGTACTTC. Protein sequence: CASSYAPRAGGLAETQYF.